A selection of T cell receptor beta chains follows, all from one sample in a study of OX40 agonist ivuxolimab in advanced cancers. Sequencing was performed with immunoSEQ multiplex PCR; in TCRdb, only in-frame clones are kept and a portion is missing. The profile shows some 80,000 clones, 87% of them singletons. The material was CD4+ or CD8+ T cells sorted from blood, obtained in a trial of the OX40 agonist ivuxolimab. The receptors derive from an adult with an advanced solid tumor such as melanoma, head and neck, liver or kidney cancer. The CDR3 runs from the conserved cysteine through the conserved F or W. The D gene is left open where the match is weak. Part of the rows lack a size; the others show once, few, many or a class for expanded clones.

NA	NA	TRBV15	TRBJ1-4	CATAGALNEKLFF	TGTGCCACAGCCGGCGCTCTTAATGAAAAACTGTTTTTT
NA	NA	TRBV10-3	TRBJ2-7	CAINSGSYEQYF	TGTGCCATCAATAGCGGTTCCTACGAGCAGTACTTC
NA	NA	TRBV18	TRBJ1-2	CASSGEANYGYTF	TGTGCCAGCTCGGGGGAAGCTAACTATGGCTACACCTTC
NA	TRBD1	TRBV18	TRBJ2-1	CASSPSQNRGRFNEQFF	TGTGCCAGCTCACCATCGCAGAACAGGGGGCGCTTCAATGAGCAGTTCTTC
few	TRBD1	TRBV30	TRBJ1-2	CAWSVGTGYGYTF	TGTGCCTGGAGTGTAGGGACAGGCTATGGCTACACCTTC
NA	TRBD1	TRBV27	TRBJ2-7	CASSWDRESYEQYF	TGTGCCAGCAGCTGGGACAGGGAGAGCTACGAGCAGTACTTC
once	TRBD1	TRBV19	TRBJ1-5	CASTPPRQGYSNQPQHF	TGTGCCAGTACCCCACCCCGACAGGGCTATAGCAATCAGCCCCAGCATTTT
NA	TRBD1	TRBV5-4	TRBJ2-7	CASSRGGPWDEQYF	TGTGCCAGCAGCCGAGGGGGCCCCTGGGACGAGCAGTACTTC
NA	TRBD2	TRBV18	TRBJ2-3	CASSPGGIPDTQYF	TGTGCCAGCTCACCGGGGGGGATCCCAGATACGCAGTATTTT
once	TRBD2	TRBV5-1	TRBJ2-5	CASSGSSGSLQETQYF	TGCGCCAGCAGCGGGTCTAGCGGGTCCCTCCAGGAGACCCAGTACTTC
NA	TRBD1	TRBV9	TRBJ2-2	CASSVRTGGNTGELFF	TGTGCCAGCAGCGTTCGGACAGGAGGGAACACCGGGGAGCTGTTTTTT
NA	TRBD1	TRBV27	TRBJ1-6	CASSLWGQGNSPLHF	TGTGCCAGCAGTTTATGGGGACAGGGTAATTCACCCCTCCACTTT
once	NA	TRBV2	TRBJ2-3	CASSRLAWGDTQYF	TGTGCCAGCAGTCGACTGGCATGGGGAGATACGCAGTATTTT
NA	NA	TRBV5-1	TRBJ2-6	CASSVTGSSGANVLTF	TGCGCCAGCAGCGTGACAGGTTCCTCTGGGGCCAACGTCCTGACTTTC
once	NA	TRBV5-1	TRBJ1-3	CASSLVGSGSGNTIYF	TGCGCCAGCAGCTTGGTCGGGTCAGGCTCTGGAAACACCATATATTTT
NA	NA	TRBV30	TRBJ1-1	CACHGGATNTEAFF	TGTGCCTGCCACGGGGGGGCCACGAACACTGAAGCTTTCTTT
few	NA	TRBV18	TRBJ2-7	CASSPYRDYEQYF	TGTGCCAGCTCACCATACAGGGACTACGAGCAGTACTTC
NA	NA	TRBV30	TRBJ1-2	CAWSVQGAVYGYTF	TGTGCCTGGAGTGTACAAGGGGCGGTCTATGGCTACACCTTC
NA	NA	TRBV7-3	TRBJ2-5	CASSSRDPEYF	TGTGCCAGCAGCTCCCGGGACCCCGAATACTTC
once	TRBD2	TRBV5-1	TRBJ2-5	CASSLATGGLRETQYF	TGCGCCAGCAGCTTGGCCACCGGGGGGTTGAGAGAGACCCAGTACTTC
NA	TRBD2	TRBV27	TRBJ2-5	CASSLRGDGETQYF	TGTGCCAGCAGTCTCCGGGGGGACGGGGAGACCCAGTACTTC
NA	TRBD1	TRBV11-2	TRBJ1-1	CASSLQGVVTEAFF	TGTGCCAGCAGCCTACAGGGGGTGGTCACTGAAGCTTTCTTT
NA	NA	TRBV29-1	TRBJ1-3	CSVVSSGNTIYF	TGCAGCGTTGTTTCCTCTGGAAACACCATATATTTT
NA	TRBD1	TRBV6-5	TRBJ1-5	CASSRQGSGNQPQHF	TGTGCCAGCAGTCGACAGGGATCGGGCAATCAGCCCCAGCATTTT
NA	NA	TRBV29-1	TRBJ2-5	CSVDWQGLGETQYF	TGCAGCGTTGATTGGCAGGGCTTGGGGGAGACCCAGTACTTC
NA	TRBD1	TRBV5-4	TRBJ1-2	CASSAAGTGQSYTF	TGTGCCAGCAGCGCCGCCGGGACAGGGCAATCCTACACCTTC
once	NA	TRBV30	TRBJ2-2	CAWRSRANTGELFF	TGTGCCTGGAGATCAAGGGCGAACACCGGGGAGCTGTTTTTT
NA	NA	TRBV19	TRBJ2-5	CASSMQGLETQYF	TGTGCCAGTAGTATGCAGGGCCTAGAGACCCAGTACTTC
NA	TRBD1	TRBV4-1	TRBJ1-2	CASSQPGAGGYGYTF	TGCGCCAGCAGCCAACCCGGGGCAGGGGGCTATGGCTACACCTTC
NA	TRBD2	TRBV7-2	TRBJ2-1	CASSPLMGEGVF	TGTGCCAGCAGCCCCCTGATGGGGGAGGGCGTCTTC
NA	NA	TRBV6-6	TRBJ2-6	CASSYRRSSGANVLTF	TGTGCCAGCAGTTACAGGCGGAGCTCTGGGGCCAACGTCCTGACTTTC
NA	TRBD1	TRBV29-1	TRBJ2-3	CSVEDGQGWGDTQYF	TGCAGCGTTGAAGACGGACAGGGGTGGGGGGATACGCAGTATTTT
NA	TRBD1	TRBV2	TRBJ1-3	CASSRRDRALGGNTIYF	TGTGCCAGCAGTCGACGTGACAGGGCGCTGGGGGGAAACACCATATATTTT
NA	TRBD1	TRBV2	TRBJ2-3	CASKRGQGDTDTQYF	TGTGCCAGCAAAAGGGGACAGGGGGACACAGATACGCAGTATTTT
NA	NA	TRBV5-1	TRBJ1-1	CASSTDSTNTEAFF	TGCGCCAGCAGCACCGACAGTACAAACACTGAAGCTTTCTTT
once	TRBD1	TRBV2	TRBJ1-4	CASRLRDRAPGDKLFF	TGTGCCAGCAGGCTCCGGGACAGGGCCCCCGGCGACAAACTGTTTTTT
NA	NA	TRBV4-1	TRBJ1-5	CASSQDLGQPQHF	TGCGCCAGCAGCCAAGATCTCGGTCAGCCCCAGCATTTT
once	NA	TRBV7-8	TRBJ2-1	CASSVKEDNEQFF	TGTGCCAGCAGCGTAAAGGAAGACAATGAGCAGTTCTTC
NA	NA	TRBV2	TRBJ1-2	CASRENYGYTF	TGTGCCAGCAGGGAGAACTATGGCTACACCTTC
NA	NA	TRBV18	TRBJ1-3	CASSPFLTGFGNTIYF	TGTGCCAGCTCACCATTTTTGACAGGCTTTGGAAACACCATATATTTT
NA	NA	TRBV19	TRBJ1-1	CASSIRGQGTEAFF	TGTGCCAGTAGTATTCGGGGGCAAGGCACTGAAGCTTTCTTT
NA	TRBD2	TRBV7-2	TRBJ2-7	CASSLGHSTSGYEQYF	TGTGCCAGCAGCTTAGGTCACTCGACTAGCGGGTACGAGCAGTACTTC
NA	NA	TRBV6-1	TRBJ1-2	CASSEPQQVGYTF	TGTGCCAGCAGTGAACCGCAACAAGTGGGCTACACCTTC
NA	TRBD2	TRBV7-2	TRBJ2-3	CASSVGGGGTDTQYF	TGTGCCAGCAGCGTTGGCGGGGGGGGCACAGATACGCAGTATTTT
NA	NA	TRBV7-8	TRBJ2-1	CASSLGDLDEQFF	TGTGCCAGCAGCTTAGGGGATTTGGATGAGCAGTTCTTC
few	NA	TRBV7-9	TRBJ2-3	CASRPWDGNTQYF	TGTGCCAGCAGACCTTGGGACGGGAATACGCAGTATTTT
NA	NA	TRBV6-5	TRBJ1-1	CASSYSLDTEAFF	TGTGCCAGCAGTTATTCACTTGACACTGAAGCTTTCTTT
NA	NA	TRBV15	TRBJ2-7	CATSRDTAREQYF	TGTGCCACCAGCAGAGATACCGCTAGGGAGCAGTACTTC
NA	NA	TRBV19	TRBJ1-4	CASRTGSTNEKLFF	TGTGCCAGTAGGACGGGGTCAACTAATGAAAAACTGTTTTTT
NA	NA	TRBV6-6	TRBJ1-5	CASSYVDQPQHF	TGTGCCAGCAGTTACGTAGATCAGCCCCAGCATTTT
NA	NA	TRBV5-1	TRBJ2-7	CASSLGQTYSYEQYF	TGCGCCAGCAGCTTGGGGCAGACCTATTCCTACGAGCAGTACTTC
NA	TRBD1	TRBV4-3	TRBJ2-5	CASSQGWTGRETQYF	TGCGCCAGCAGCCAAGGATGGACAGGGAGGGAGACCCAGTACTTC
NA	TRBD1	TRBV29-1	TRBJ1-4	CSVGRTGRDEKLFF	TGCAGCGTTGGCCGGACAGGGCGGGATGAAAAACTGTTTTTT
NA	TRBD2	TRBV27	TRBJ2-3	CASRISGRGWDTQYF	TGTGCCAGCAGGATTAGCGGGCGGGGGTGGGATACGCAGTATTTT